The 18 T cell receptor beta chains below come from one sample, sequenced in a study of blood T cell repertoires in COVID-19. The repertoire was sequenced with immunoSEQ multiplex PCR; TCRdb's copy has only in-frame clones and lacks some. Here the sample spans some 140,000 clones, 75% to 90% being singletons. The sample consisted of peripheral blood. Receptors were obtained from a man aged 50 to 59 with active or convalescent COVID-19.

The CDR3 nucleotides are TGCAGTTCAGGGGGGCCGAGGGAGACCCAGTACTTC. This sequence encodes CSSGGPRETQYF. V usage is TRBV29-1 and J usage is TRBJ2-5, with TRBD1 as a possible D gene (7 bases). Germline CDR1 is SQVTM and CDR2 is ANQGSEA. This CDR3 region has 12 residues.

The V gene is TRBV10-3, the J gene TRBJ1-2, with 9 bases identical to TRBD1. CDR3 length: 15 amino acids. CDR1 is ENHRY, CDR2 SYGVKD, per germline. The junction had 7 bases not matched to a gene; V was cut back by 0 bases and J by 8 bases. The CDR3 region is CAISESRDRVDGYTF. CDR3 bases: TGTGCCATCAGTGAGTCCCGGGACAGGGTGGACGGCTACACCTTC.

The chain employs TRBV11-3 and TRBJ2-1; 7 bases are shared with TRBD2. Germline V gene sequence: CDR1 SGHNT, CDR2 YENEEA. J gave up 5 bases and V 3 bases, and 13 bases lay outside the gene matches. The CDR3 is 17 amino acids. The CDR3 DNA reads as TGTGCCAGCAGCTTTCGGTCCCAGGCTAGCGGAGACAATGAGCAGTTCTTC. It encodes CASSFRSQASGDNEQFF.

The V gene is TRBV6-5, the J gene TRBJ1-5; D is unclear. The V gene lost 6 bases and the J gene lost 8 bases, with 14 bases spanning the gap. The CDR3 totals 13 residues. CDR1 MNHEY and CDR2 SVGAGI come from the germline V gene. CDR3 coding DNA: TGTGCCAGCAGCCAAAGCCCTATGGAGCCCCAGCATTTT. This codes for CASSQSPMEPQHF.

J is TRBJ2-5 and V is TRBV6-2 or TRBV6-3; D perhaps matches TRBD1 (6 bases). The germline V and J ends were trimmed by 2 bases and 5 bases, with 15 bases remaining between them. The CDR3 loop spans 15 amino acids. Germline values: CDR1 MNHEY, CDR2 SVGEGT. DNA for the CDR3: TGTGCCAGCAGTTACCGAAGGGACATCATGGAGACCCAGTACTTC. Protein: CASSYRRDIMETQYF.

Worth noting for this clone: The identical CDR3 is also encoded by other nucleotide sequences in the sample. In nucleotides, the CDR3 is TGTGCCAGCAGTCGGGACAGTTCGGGAAACACCATATATTTT. This codes for CASSRDSSGNTIYF. The V call is TRBV6-1, the J call TRBJ1-3; 7 positions agree with TRBD1. Germline CDR1 MNHNS, CDR2 SASEGT. The CDR3 extends over 14 amino acids. Germline trimming cut 5 bases from V and 4 bases from J; bases unmatched to any gene: 5.

The rearrangement joins TRBV5-4 to TRBJ2-1; TRBD1 matches at 7 bases. Germline CDR1 SGHNT, CDR2 YYREEE (reference sequence). V was pared by 4 bases and J by 8 bases, with 9 bases of the junction left unmatched. The CDR3 contains 14 residues. The CDR3 coding sequence is TGTGCCAGCAGCCCCCGACAGGGTGCGGATGAGCAGTTCTTC. Protein sequence: CASSPRQGADEQFF.

V and J are TRBV5-5 and TRBJ2-7; the D gene is possibly TRBD2 (6 bases). V lost 1 base to trimming and J lost 4 bases, with 15 bases between them. The CDR3 is made up of 15 amino acids. The germline V gene encodes CDR1 SGHKS and CDR2 YYEKEE (reference sequence). The CDR3 bases are TGTGCCAGCAGCTTGATTGGAGGGAGAGGATACGAGCAGTACTTC. Encoded protein: CASSLIGGRGYEQYF. The whole variable domain, remainder taken from reference TRBV5-5 and TRBJ2-7, is DAGVTQSPTHLIKTRGQQVTLRCSPISGHKSVSWYQQVLGQGPQFIFQYYEKEERGRGNFPDRFSARQFPNYSSELNVNALLLGDSALYLCASSLIGGRGYEQYFGPGTRLTVT.

The genes are TRBV7-6 and TRBJ2-7; 10 positions agree with TRBD1. The CDR3 totals 16 residues. The V and J ends lost 0 bases and 4 bases, in that order; junction bases with no gene match: 6. The germline gives CDR1 SGHVS, CDR2 FNYEAQ. As DNA, the CDR3 is TGTGCCAGCAGCTTAGCACCGGGACAGGGGATATACGAGCAGTACTTC. It codes for CASSLAPGQGIYEQYF.

In this sample, this clone turned up a few times. V and J are TRBV27 and TRBJ1-5; the D is unclear. Trimming took off 3 bases at V and 0 bases at J, with 6 bases between the two ends. The CDR3 extends over 14 amino acids. Germline CDR1 MNHEY, CDR2 SMNVEV (reference sequence). The CDR3 DNA sequence: TGTGCCAGCAGTTTTTCTTATAGCAATCAGCCCCAGCATTTT. Protein sequence: CASSFSYSNQPQHF.

The rearrangement uses TRBV6-2 or TRBV6-3 and TRBJ2-6, with unresolved D. Germline V gene data show CDR1 as MNHEY and CDR2 as SVGEGT. There are 19 residues in the CDR3. V lost 0 bases and J 0 bases, leaving 15 bases between the germline ends. CDR3 in amino acids: CASSYSYREASSGANVLTF. The CDR3 coding sequence is TGTGCCAGCAGTTACTCGTACCGAGAGGCCAGCTCTGGGGCCAACGTCCTGACTTTC.

The chain uses TRBV6-6 and TRBJ1-5, with D hard to call. The CDR3 loop spans 11 amino acids. From germline, CDR1 is MNHNY and CDR2 SVGAGI (reference sequence). V lost 6 bases to trimming and J lost 11 bases, with 11 bases between them. The CDR3 loop reads CASSSQRAQHF. CDR3 bases: TGTGCCAGCAGCTCCCAGCGAGCCCAGCATTTT.

The J gene is TRBJ1-5, the V gene TRBV9, with a possible D match to TRBD1 (5 bases). The CDR3 sequence is 14 residues long. The V gene's germline CDR1 is SGDLS and CDR2 YYNGEE. V shed 4 bases and J shed 6 bases, with 14 bases lying between them. CDR3 amino acids: CASSPVGEGQPQHF. CDR3 nucleotides: TGTGCCAGCAGCCCCGTAGGGGAGGGTCAGCCCCAGCATTTT.

This clone was picked up one time. V and J are TRBV29-1 and TRBJ2-1; D is possibly TRBD2 (7 bases). V was cut by 3 bases and J by 0 bases, with 12 bases left in between. The length of the CDR3 is 15 residues. The germline V gene encodes CDR1 SQVTM and CDR2 ANQGSEA. The CDR3 sequence: CSVERGLSSYNEQFF. CDR3 in DNA: TGCAGCGTTGAGCGGGGGCTTAGCTCCTACAATGAGCAGTTCTTC.

The chain employs TRBV4-1 and TRBJ2-1, with TRBD2 matching 12 bases. The CDR3 consists of 15 residues. The J segment lost 8 bases and the V segment lost 2 bases, leaving 4 bases of the junction unmatched. CDR1 MGHRA and CDR2 YSYEKL come from the germline V gene. This CDR3 reads CASSQPGLAGYEQFF. In DNA form, the CDR3 reads TGCGCCAGCAGCCAACCGGGACTAGCGGGTTATGAGCAGTTCTTC.

The gene calls are TRBV6-5 and TRBJ1-3, with D hard to call. The V gene lost 5 bases and the J gene lost 0 bases, with 5 bases spanning the gap. Germline lookup yields CDR1 MNHEY and CDR2 SVGAGI. The CDR3 consists of 13 residues. CDR3 sequence: CASSTPSGNTIYF. CDR3 DNA: TGTGCCAGCAGTACACCCTCTGGAAACACCATATATTTT.

The rearrangement uses TRBV5-1 and TRBJ2-7, with 8 bases identical to TRBD1. CDR1 and CDR2 from the germline V gene are SGHRS and YFSETQ. Trimming at V came to 0 bases and at J to 0 bases, leaving 2 bases not matched to a gene. The CDR3 is made up of 15 amino acids. The chain's CDR3 is CASSLETGGSYEQYF. The CDR3 nucleotides read TGCGCCAGCAGCTTGGAAACAGGGGGCTCCTACGAGCAGTACTTC.

The chain couples TRBV10-3 to TRBJ1-1; 9 bases match TRBD1. CDR3 length: 13 residues. Germline V gene lookup returns CDR1 ENHRY and CDR2 SYGVKD. V gave up 10 bases and J gave up 1 base; unmatched junction bases: 4. The CDR3 protein is CASTGGANTEAFF. The CDR3 DNA reads TGTGCCAGCACAGGGGGCGCGAACACTGAAGCTTTCTTT.